The clone carrying this T cell receptor (beta chain) was observed many times. These data are taken from a study of T cells in Graves' hyperthyroidism and ophthalmopathy. CDR3 length equals 15 residues. V trimming: 3 bases; J trimming: 5 bases; junction bases outside the gene matches: 6. RNA transcripts were the template for amplifying TCR beta CDR3 regions. HTBI primers were used for first-round RT-PCR of the TCR CDR3. TCRdb reprocessed the multiplex PCR reads via MiXCR and lists one record per CDR3 protein. The sample consists of approximately 600,000 distinct CDR3 sequences, roughly 13% of them appearing once.

This sequence was found in a woman under 40 with Graves' hyperthyroidism that later progressed to Graves' ophthalmopathy. The sequencing sample was made of blood. V is TRBV12-3 or TRBV12-4 and J is TRBJ2-2; 7 nucleotides align to TRBD1. The CDR3 sequence: CASSLSGGGTGELFF. CDR3 coding DNA: TGTGCCAGCAGTTTGTCAGGGGGTGGTACCGGGGAGCTGTTTTTT.